This T cell receptor (beta chain) originates from a study of CD4 and CD8 cells across lung adenocarcinoma regions. Localized lung adenocarcinoma, a non-small cell lung cancer, affected the donors. This clonotype was detected only once. In TCRdb, the PCR reads were re-called with MiXCR into one record per CDR3 protein. This table has roughly 10,000 distinct CDR3 sequences, roughly 50% appearing once. CDR3 length equals 15 residues. Per germline, CDR1 MNHNS and CDR2 SASEGT. Source material: CD4+ T cells from the center of a lung tumor. The chain is built from TRBV6-1 and TRBJ2-1; 10 bases match TRBD1. The DNA end is a closer match to TRBJ2-5, so the J assignment may be wrong. The origin of this receptor is a male donor with lung adenocarcinoma. The CD4 and CD8 labels of this study may be unreliable. The CDR3 nucleotides read TGTGCCAGCAGTGATCTGACAGGGGGCACTGAGACCCAGTACTTC. Its protein product is CASSDLTGGTETQYF.